This T cell receptor beta chain was profiled in a study of OX40 agonist ivuxolimab in advanced cancers. Whole-study context: Prior checkpoint blockade (anti-PD-1, anti-PD-L1 or anti-CTLA-4) was permitted; around 40% had it.

Here immunoSEQ multiplex PCR was the method, and the copy in TCRdb shows in-frame clones only, minus some. The sample yields tens of thousands of clones, roughly nine tenths seen once. The input for sequencing was CD4+ or CD8+ T cells sorted from blood, taken in a trial of the OX40 agonist ivuxolimab. The sequence derives from an adult with an advanced solid tumor such as melanoma, head and neck, liver or kidney cancer.

The CDR3 DNA is TGTGCCAGCAGCCCGACTAGCGGTTTTCAAGAGACCCAGTACTTC. This sequence encodes CASSPTSGFQETQYF. This chain joins TRBV11-3 and TRBJ2-5; 9 bases map to TRBD2. The CDR3 length is 15 residues. V lost 5 bases and J lost 2; bases outside the gene matches: 6. Per the germline V gene, CDR1 is SGHNT and CDR2 is YENEEA.